This T cell receptor beta chain is drawn from a study of T cell responses to AZD1222 COVID-19 vaccine (dated by TCRdb to the early 2020s). For context, the study as a whole: AZD1222 recipients with second doses at about 4 weeks or about 12 weeks were pooled, because spike-specific TCR depth and breadth did not differ between schedules. A total of 233 trial participants underwent TCR sequencing, of whom roughly 210 had received two doses of AZD1222 and about 25 had received two doses of the MenACWY control vaccine. Trial participants were enrolled by age into 18-55, 56-69 and 70-plus year subgroups, with 148, 28 and 57 TCR-sequenced participants respectively. Summary of the overall study and its limitations: A significant rise in spike-specific TCR breadth and depth was observed after two AZD1222 doses relative to day 0 and relative to MenACWY recipients. In the small 56-69-year group, the increase in depth fell short of significance, most likely because of low power. Reportedly, close to half of the unique spike-specific TCRs recognized epitopes lying outside the regions that are mutated in the B.1.351 and B.1.1.7 variants. Conclusions about previously exposed vaccinees are limited, since just 6 or 7 AZD1222 recipients were seropositive for SARS-CoV-2 at baseline. Because no samples from the day 14 peak response were available, repertoires could be characterized only after the peak T cell response. Participants were mostly white British and included more females than males, and it was suggested by the authors that clonal diversity may have been underestimated. The vaccine-associated CD4 TCRs covered the entire spike protein, and the dominant responses fell in regions 160-218 and 743-854.

Per the publication, the time point label means: baseline before first vaccination. Vaccinee samples came from UK trials COV001 and COV002, including a single-blind randomized controlled phase 2/3 trial of AZD1222 (ChAdOx1 nCoV-19) in healthy adults. Trial participant PBMC samples were collected at day 0 and day 28 after the second dose for TCRbeta chain sequencing. The CDR3 regions of human TCRbeta chains were subjected to immunosequencing. The published analysis was carried out like this. Repertoire TCRs were matched against a reference library of SARS-CoV-2-specific TCRs generated with the MIRA antigen-specificity platform. Breadth meant the fraction of unique TCRs that were SARS-CoV-2-associated, whereas depth meant the fraction of total T cells that were SARS-CoV-2-associated. Using the MIRA data, each spike-specific TCR was assigned both to the spike region to which the TCR was reactive and to a CD4 or CD8 class. Log10-transformed breadth and depth values were compared by one-way ANOVA with Sidak's multiple comparisons tests. The immuneACCESS repertoire file appears here via TCRdb, limited to in-frame rearrangements. These files lack a portion of the clones; in checked studies, under half of the deficit traces to unresolved V genes, and the cause of the others is not known. V and J calls and clone size follow that table, whereas D and trimming were derived from the DNA. Counted in this sample were 150,000 to 200,000 clones; over 90% of them appeared once. The ten largest make up roughly 3.9% of the sample.

This clone was counted only a few times. The antigen it binds to is not known. No base quality values were provided; no much bigger clone lies one nucleotide off. V is pruned by 3 bases and J by 3 bases, leaving 4 bases of the junction without a gene match. The CDR3 starts with the cysteine, ends with the phenylalanine, and has 15 residues. CDR3 DNA only is kept here, 45 bases in frame from base 1. The germline V gene encodes CDR1 KGHSH and CDR2 LQKENI. The receptor comes from an adult in good health. The sequencing here drew on peripheral blood, taken on day 0 of AZD1222 vaccination. The chain is assembled from TRBV18 and TRBJ1-1; 10 junctional bases match TRBD1. The CDR3 reads CASSPSDRGHTEAFF. The DNA is TGTGCCAGCTCACCCAGCGACAGGGGGCACACTGAAGCTTTCTTT.